These 16 T cell receptor beta chains originate from one sample sequenced in a study of T cell responses to AZD1222 COVID-19 vaccine. The data were produced by immunoSEQ multiplex PCR, yet TCRdb's version contains in-frame clones alone and is incomplete. In the table there are some 190,000 clones, about 90% of which are singletons. The material was peripheral blood, obtained 28 days after the second AZD1222 dose. The receptors originated from an adult who received the AZD1222 COVID-19 vaccine.

The chain recombines TRBV2 with TRBJ1-2; 8 bases agree with TRBD1. Germline CDR1 reads SNHLY; CDR2 reads FYNNEI. This CDR3 has 13 residues. V dropped 6 bases and J dropped 4; count of bases not matched to a gene: 4. The CDR3 spells CASSTGGGYGYTF. DNA for the CDR3: TGTGCCAGCAGCACAGGGGGAGGCTATGGCTACACCTTC. The whole variable domain, filled in from reference TRBV2 and TRBJ1-2, reads EPEVTQTPSHQVTQMGQEVILRCVPISNHLYFYWYRQILGQKVEFLVSFYNNEISEKSEIFDDQFSVERPDGSNFTLKIRSTKLEDSAMYFCASSTGGGYGYTFGSGTRLTVV.

This chain uses TRBV19 with TRBJ1-6; the D is unclear. This CDR3 is 15 amino acids long. From germline, CDR1 is LNHDA and CDR2 SQIVND (reference sequence). V gave up 5 bases and J gave up 0 bases, with 8 bases separating them. In DNA, the CDR3 is TGTGCCAGTAGTGACCGGAACTCCTATAATTCACCCCTCCACTTT. Translated, it gives CASSDRNSYNSPLHF.

The rearrangement joins TRBV2 to TRBJ2-5, with D uncertain. Trimming took off 5 bases at V and 4 bases at J, with 11 bases between the two ends. Looked up from germline, CDR1 is SNHLY and CDR2 is FYNNEI. The CDR3 sequence is 13 residues long. The CDR3 region is CASSWDTRETQYF. In nucleotides, the CDR3 is TGTGCCAGCAGTTGGGATACCCGAGAGACCCAGTACTTC. Full variable domain (rest looked up from reference TRBV2 and TRBJ2-5): EPEVTQTPSHQVTQMGQEVILRCVPISNHLYFYWYRQILGQKVEFLVSFYNNEISEKSEIFDDQFSVERPDGSNFTLKIRSTKLEDSAMYFCASSWDTRETQYFGPGTRLLVL.

V and J are TRBV10-2 and TRBJ2-1; TRBD1 might be the D (5 bases). Per the germline V gene, CDR1 is WSHSY and CDR2 is SAAADI. This CDR3 region has 15 residues. The V gene lost 6 bases and the J gene lost 4 bases, with 16 bases spanning the gap. The CDR3 DNA reads as TGCGCCAGCAGCCCTGAAGGGGCCGGTTACAATGAGCAGTTCTTC. It translates to CASSPEGAGYNEQFF.

The chain links TRBV7-2 to TRBJ1-5; D unresolved. The CDR3 covers 15 residues. From germline, CDR1 is SGHTA and CDR2 FQGNSA. Trimming left V 5 bases short and J 0 bases short, with 11 bases between. The CDR3 here is CASSQDNLSNQPQHF. As DNA, the CDR3 is TGTGCCAGCAGCCAAGACAACCTTAGCAATCAGCCCCAGCATTTT.

V usage is TRBV10-3 and J usage is TRBJ2-2; D may be TRBD1 or TRBD2 (5 bases each). V lost 4 bases and J lost 7, with 16 bases in between. The CDR3 contains 15 residues. The germline gives CDR1 ENHRY, CDR2 SYGVKD. For the CDR3, the DNA is TGTGCCATCAGTGGACGGGACCCACAATACGGGGAGCTGTTTTTT. Protein product: CAISGRDPQYGELFF.

The chain links TRBV6-2 or TRBV6-3 to TRBJ1-6; 7 bases line up with TRBD1. CDR1 and CDR2 from the germline V gene are MNHEY and SVGEGT. V was clipped by 2 bases and J by 10 bases; unmatched bases: 8. There are 15 residues in the CDR3. The CDR3 spells CASSYHRDSKSPLHF. The CDR3 nucleotides read TGTGCCAGCAGTTACCACCGGGACAGCAAATCACCCCTCCACTTT.

CDR3 residues: CASSYSKGTSDSPLHF. CDR3 coding DNA: TGTGCCAGCAGTTACTCGAAGGGGACTAGTGATTCACCCCTCCACTTT. The chain employs TRBV6-5 and TRBJ1-6, with D perhaps TRBD1 (5 bases). The CDR3 extends over 16 amino acids. Trimming removed 0 bases from V and 8 bases from J, with 14 bases in between. CDR1 and CDR2 from the germline V gene are MNHEY and SVGAGI.

This clone occurred a few times. This chain joins TRBV7-2 and TRBJ1-2; tentative D call: TRBD1 (6 bases). CDR3 length equals 14 residues. Trimming removed 1 base from V and 8 bases from J, with 14 bases in between. CDR1 and CDR2 (germline): SGHTA, FQGNSA. The CDR3 DNA reads as TGTGCCAGCAGCTTAGATCTGGGGGCGGTCGGCTACACCTTC. Its protein is CASSLDLGAVGYTF.

The chain carries TRBV6-5 and TRBJ1-2, with D hard to call. There are 11 residues in the CDR3. Germline loops: CDR1 MNHEY, CDR2 SVGAGI. The germline V and J ends were trimmed by 2 bases and 7 bases, with 5 bases remaining between them. The CDR3 nucleotides are TGTGCCAGCAGTTACCGGGGTGGCTACACCTTC. Protein: CASSYRGGYTF.

This chain links TRBV6-1 with TRBJ2-5; D might be TRBD2 (5 bases). This CDR3 is 12 amino acids long. Germline CDR1 reads MNHNS; CDR2 reads SASEGT. Trimming took 3 bases from V and 5 from J, leaving 7 bases between them. This CDR3 reads CASSDGGETQYF. For the CDR3, the DNA is TGTGCCAGCAGTGATGGCGGGGAGACCCAGTACTTC.

This chain uses TRBV18 with TRBJ1-2; D might be TRBD1 (5 bases). Between the trimmed V and J ends, which lost 3 bases and 5 bases, there was a span of 13 bases. This CDR3 spans 14 amino acids. Per germline, CDR1 KGHSH and CDR2 LQKENI. The CDR3 protein is CASSPGQDPYGYTF. For the CDR3, the DNA is TGTGCCAGCTCACCGGGGCAGGACCCGTATGGCTACACCTTC.

J is TRBJ2-3 and V is TRBV5-4; D is unresolved. V shed 1 base and J shed 4 bases, with 16 bases lying between them. Germline V gives CDR1 SGHNT, CDR2 YYREEE (reference sequence). The CDR3 runs 16 residues. The CDR3 spells CASSLRVGFVPDTQYF. The CDR3 DNA reads TGTGCCAGCAGCTTGAGGGTCGGGTTCGTCCCAGATACGCAGTATTTT.

This clone has just one count. Other DNA sequences within the sample encode an identical CDR3. The chain couples TRBV6-1 to TRBJ2-3; 13 positions agree with TRBD2. The CDR3 covers 16 residues. Per germline, CDR1 MNHNS and CDR2 SASEGT. V dropped 3 bases and J dropped 2; count of bases not matched to a gene: 2. CDR3 DNA: TGTGCCAGCAGTGAGACTAGCGGGGGGACCACAGATACGCAGTATTTT. The encoded protein is CASSETSGGTTDTQYF.

The chain recombines TRBV12-2 with TRBJ1-1; the D call in the table, TRBD1, was not verified against the DNA. TRBV12-2 is a known pseudogene. The CDR3 is made up of 13 amino acids. This chain's CDR3 is CASLTGGFTEAFF. The DNA of the CDR3 is TGTGCAAGTCTGACAGGGGGGTTCACTGAAGCTTTCTTT.

This clone was seen a handful of times. This chain connects TRBV4-3 to TRBJ2-2, with D possibly matching TRBD2 (6 bases). The V end was cut by 0 bases, the J end by 6 bases, with 11 bases between. Per germline, CDR1 LGHNA and CDR2 YSLEER. The CDR3 loop spans 15 amino acids. This CDR3 is CASSQERGLAGELFF. For the CDR3, the DNA is TGCGCCAGCAGCCAAGAACGGGGGTTGGCCGGGGAGCTGTTTTTT.